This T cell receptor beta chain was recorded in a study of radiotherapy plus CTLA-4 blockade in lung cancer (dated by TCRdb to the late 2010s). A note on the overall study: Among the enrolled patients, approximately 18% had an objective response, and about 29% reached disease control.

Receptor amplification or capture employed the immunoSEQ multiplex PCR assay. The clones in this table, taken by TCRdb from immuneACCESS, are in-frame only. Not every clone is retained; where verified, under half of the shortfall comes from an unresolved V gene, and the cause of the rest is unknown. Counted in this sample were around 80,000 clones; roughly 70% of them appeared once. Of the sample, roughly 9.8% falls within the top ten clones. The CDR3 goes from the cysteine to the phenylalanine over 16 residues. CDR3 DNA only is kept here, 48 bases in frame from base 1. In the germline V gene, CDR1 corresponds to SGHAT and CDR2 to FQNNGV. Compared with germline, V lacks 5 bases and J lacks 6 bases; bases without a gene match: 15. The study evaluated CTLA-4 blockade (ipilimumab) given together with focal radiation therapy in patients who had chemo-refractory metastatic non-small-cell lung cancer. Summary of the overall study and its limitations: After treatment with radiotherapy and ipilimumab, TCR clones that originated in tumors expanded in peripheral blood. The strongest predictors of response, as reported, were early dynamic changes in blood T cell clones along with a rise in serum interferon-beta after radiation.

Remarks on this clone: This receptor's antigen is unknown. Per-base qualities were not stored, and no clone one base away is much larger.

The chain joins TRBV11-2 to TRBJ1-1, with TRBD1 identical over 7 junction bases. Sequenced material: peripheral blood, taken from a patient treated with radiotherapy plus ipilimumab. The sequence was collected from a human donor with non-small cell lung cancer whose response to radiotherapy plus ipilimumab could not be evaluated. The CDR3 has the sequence CASSRYDLGQRPEAFF. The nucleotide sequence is TGTGCCAGCAGCCGATACGACTTGGGACAGCGGCCTGAAGCTTTCTTT.